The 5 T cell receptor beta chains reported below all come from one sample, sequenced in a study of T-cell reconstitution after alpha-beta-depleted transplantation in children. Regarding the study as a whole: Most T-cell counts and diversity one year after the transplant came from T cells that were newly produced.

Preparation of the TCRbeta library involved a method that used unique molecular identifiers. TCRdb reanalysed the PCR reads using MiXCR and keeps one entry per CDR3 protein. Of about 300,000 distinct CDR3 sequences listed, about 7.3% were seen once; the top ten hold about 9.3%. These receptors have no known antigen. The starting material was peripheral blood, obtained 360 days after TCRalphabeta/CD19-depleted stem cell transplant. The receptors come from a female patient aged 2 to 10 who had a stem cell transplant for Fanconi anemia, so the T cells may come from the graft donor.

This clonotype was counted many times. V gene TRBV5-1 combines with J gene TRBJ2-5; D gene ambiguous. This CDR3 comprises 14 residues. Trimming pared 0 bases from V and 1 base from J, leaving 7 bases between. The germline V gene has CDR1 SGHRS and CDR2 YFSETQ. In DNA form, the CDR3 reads TGCGCCAGCAGCTTGGCCTGGACCCAAGAGACCCAGTACTTC. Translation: CASSLAWTQETQYF.

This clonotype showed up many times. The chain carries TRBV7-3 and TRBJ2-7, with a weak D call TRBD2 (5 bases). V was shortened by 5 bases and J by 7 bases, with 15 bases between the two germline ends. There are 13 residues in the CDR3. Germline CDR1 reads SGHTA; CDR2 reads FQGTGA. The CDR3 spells CASSPDYLGEQYF. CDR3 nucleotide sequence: TGTGCCAGCAGCCCAGACTACCTCGGAGAGCAGTACTTC.

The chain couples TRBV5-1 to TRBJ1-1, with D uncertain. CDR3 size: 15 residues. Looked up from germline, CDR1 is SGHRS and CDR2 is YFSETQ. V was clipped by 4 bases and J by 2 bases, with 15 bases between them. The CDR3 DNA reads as TGCGCCAGCAGCGCCGGCCCGGGTAGAAACACTGAAGCTTTCTTT. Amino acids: CASSAGPGRNTEAFF.

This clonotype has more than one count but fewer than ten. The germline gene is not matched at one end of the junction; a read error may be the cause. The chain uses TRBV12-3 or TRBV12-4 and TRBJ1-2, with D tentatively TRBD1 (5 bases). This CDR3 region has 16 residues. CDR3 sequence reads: CASSAQGIPTNYSYTF. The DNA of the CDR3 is TGTGCCAGCAGTGCCCAGGGAATACCCACTAACTATAGCTACACCTTC.

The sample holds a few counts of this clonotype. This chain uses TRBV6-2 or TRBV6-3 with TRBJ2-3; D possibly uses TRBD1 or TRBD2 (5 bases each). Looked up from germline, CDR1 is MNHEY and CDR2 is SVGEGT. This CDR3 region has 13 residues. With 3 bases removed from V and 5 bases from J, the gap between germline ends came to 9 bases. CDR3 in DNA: TGTGCCAGCAGTTATAGGGACCAAGATACGCAGTATTTT. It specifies CASSYRDQDTQYF.